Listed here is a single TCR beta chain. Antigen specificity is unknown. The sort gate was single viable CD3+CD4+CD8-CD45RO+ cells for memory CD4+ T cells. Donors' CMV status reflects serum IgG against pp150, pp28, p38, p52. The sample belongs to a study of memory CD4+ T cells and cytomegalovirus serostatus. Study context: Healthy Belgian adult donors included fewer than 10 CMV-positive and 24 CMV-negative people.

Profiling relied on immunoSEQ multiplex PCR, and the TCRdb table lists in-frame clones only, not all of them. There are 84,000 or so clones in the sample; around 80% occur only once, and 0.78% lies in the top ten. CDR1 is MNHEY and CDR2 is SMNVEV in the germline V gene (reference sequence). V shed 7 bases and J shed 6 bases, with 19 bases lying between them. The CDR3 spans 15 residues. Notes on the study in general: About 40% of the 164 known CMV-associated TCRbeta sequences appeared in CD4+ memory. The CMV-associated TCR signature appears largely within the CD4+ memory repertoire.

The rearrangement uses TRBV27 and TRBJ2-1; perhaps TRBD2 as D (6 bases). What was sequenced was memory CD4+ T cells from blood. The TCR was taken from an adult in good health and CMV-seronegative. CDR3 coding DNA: TGTGCCAGCAACCCCGGGAGTTATCGGTCCAATGAGCAGTTCTTC. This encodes CASNPGSYRSNEQFF.